Below, one T cell receptor beta chain is given with its context. This entry comes from a study of control samples from healthy donors and cancer patients. The repertoire was sequenced with immunoSEQ multiplex PCR; TCRdb's copy has only in-frame clones and lacks some. This sample has about 120,000 clones, with 88% found just once. The origin of this receptor is a woman aged 65 to 85 in good health. What was sequenced was blood.

The CDR3 reads CASRGQTNTEAFF. The CDR3 DNA follows: TGTGCCAGCAGGGGACAGACGAACACTGAAGCTTTCTTT. J is TRBJ1-1 and V is TRBV6-5; the match to TRBD1 covers 7 bases. Germline V lookup: CDR1 MNHEY, CDR2 SVGAGI. The J segment lost 1 base and the V segment lost 6 bases, leaving 2 bases of the junction unmatched. This CDR3 has 13 residues.